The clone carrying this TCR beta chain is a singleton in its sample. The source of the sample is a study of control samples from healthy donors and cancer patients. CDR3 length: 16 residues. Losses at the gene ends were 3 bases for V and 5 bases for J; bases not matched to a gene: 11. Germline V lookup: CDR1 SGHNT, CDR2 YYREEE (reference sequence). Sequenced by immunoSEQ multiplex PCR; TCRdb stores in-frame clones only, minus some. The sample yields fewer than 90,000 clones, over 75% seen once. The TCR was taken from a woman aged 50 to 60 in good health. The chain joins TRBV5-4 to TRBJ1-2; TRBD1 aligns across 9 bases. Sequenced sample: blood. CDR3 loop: CASSSGQKTGGYGYTF. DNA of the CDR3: TGTGCCAGCAGCTCAGGACAGAAGACAGGGGGTTATGGCTACACCTTC.